Listed below are T cell receptor beta chains from one sample, sequenced in a study of OX40 agonist ivuxolimab in advanced cancers. Using immunoSEQ multiplex PCR, the repertoire was profiled, and TCRdb retains in-frame clones only, with some absent. Of approximately 42,000 clones in the sample, 75% to 85% were seen once. The starting material was CD4+ or CD8+ T cells sorted from blood, obtained in a trial of the OX40 agonist ivuxolimab. Receptors originate from an adult with an advanced solid tumor such as melanoma, head and neck, liver or kidney cancer. Each CDR3 is given with its conserved first and last residue. Fields, in order: J gene, clone size, D gene, V gene, CDR3 DNA, CDR3 protein. D genes are given only for firm matches. Expanded clones get a size class; other rows say once, few or many, or leave the size out.

J gene: TRBJ2-7
clone size: -
D gene: TRBD1
V gene: TRBV14
CDR3 DNA: TGTGCCAGCAGCCAAGTGGACAGGGAGTACGAGCAGTACTTC
CDR3 protein: CASSQVDREYEQYF

J gene: TRBJ1-4
clone size: -
D gene: -
V gene: TRBV10-3
CDR3 DNA: TGTGCCATCAGTGAGGCAGACCGGGGAGAAAAACTGTTTTTT
CDR3 protein: CAISEADRGEKLFF

J gene: TRBJ2-1
clone size: -
D gene: -
V gene: TRBV7-9
CDR3 DNA: TGTGCCAGCAGCTTAATCGCTAGCTCCTACAATGAGCAGTTCTTC
CDR3 protein: CASSLIASSYNEQFF

J gene: TRBJ2-1
clone size: -
D gene: TRBD2
V gene: TRBV9
CDR3 DNA: TGTGCCAGCAGCGTAGGCCCAGCTATCGGGACTAGCAGGGATGAGCAGTTCTTC
CDR3 protein: CASSVGPAIGTSRDEQFF

J gene: TRBJ2-2
clone size: -
D gene: TRBD2
V gene: TRBV2
CDR3 DNA: TGTGCCAGCAGTGTAGGGGTCGGGGGGACCGGGGAGCTGTTTTTT
CDR3 protein: CASSVGVGGTGELFF

J gene: TRBJ1-3
clone size: -
D gene: -
V gene: TRBV5-8
CDR3 DNA: TGTGCCAGCAGCTACTCTGGAAACACCATATATTTT
CDR3 protein: CASSYSGNTIYF

J gene: TRBJ2-2
clone size: -
D gene: TRBD2
V gene: TRBV5-1
CDR3 DNA: TGCGCCAGCAGCCCTGGACTAGCGGGAGCCCCGAACACCGGGGAGCTGTTTTTT
CDR3 protein: CASSPGLAGAPNTGELFF

J gene: TRBJ2-7
clone size: -
D gene: TRBD2
V gene: TRBV5-4
CDR3 DNA: TGTGCCAGCAGCTTTTCCGGGACTAGAAGGGGCGAGCAGTACTTC
CDR3 protein: CASSFSGTRRGEQYF

J gene: TRBJ1-1
clone size: -
D gene: -
V gene: TRBV5-6
CDR3 DNA: TGTGCCAGCAGCCCTCCCCCGGGGGCCACTGAAGCTTTCTTT
CDR3 protein: CASSPPPGATEAFF

J gene: TRBJ2-7
clone size: once
D gene: -
V gene: TRBV5-1
CDR3 DNA: TGCGCCAGCAGCTTGGCCGATGGGGGAGCAGTTTACGAGCAGTACTTC
CDR3 protein: CASSLADGGAVYEQYF

J gene: TRBJ2-6
clone size: -
D gene: TRBD1
V gene: TRBV5-1
CDR3 DNA: TGCGCCAGCAGCCACGGACAGGGGGGCCTCTCTGGGGCCAACGTCCTGACTTTC
CDR3 protein: CASSHGQGGLSGANVLTF

J gene: TRBJ2-5
clone size: -
D gene: TRBD1
V gene: TRBV7-7
CDR3 DNA: TGTGCCAGCAGCCCAGGGGGCGGAGAGACCCAGTACTTC
CDR3 protein: CASSPGGGETQYF

J gene: TRBJ2-1
clone size: -
D gene: -
V gene: TRBV21-1
CDR3 DNA: TGTGCCAGCAGCAATGAACAGGGGTATTACAATGAGCAGTTCTTC
CDR3 protein: CASSNEQGYYNEQFF

J gene: TRBJ2-1
clone size: -
D gene: -
V gene: TRBV4-1
CDR3 DNA: TGCGCCAGCAGCCAAGAGAAGGACAGTATTACGGAAGATGAGCAGTTCTTC
CDR3 protein: CASSQEKDSITEDEQFF

J gene: TRBJ2-7
clone size: -
D gene: -
V gene: TRBV19
CDR3 DNA: TGTGCCAGTAGTATAGGCGCAGTACCCTCCTACGAGCAGTACTTC
CDR3 protein: CASSIGAVPSYEQYF

J gene: TRBJ1-2
clone size: -
D gene: -
V gene: TRBV5-4
CDR3 DNA: TGTGCCAGCAGCTTGGGGGGGAGCGGCTACACCTTC
CDR3 protein: CASSLGGSGYTF

J gene: TRBJ2-1
clone size: once
D gene: -
V gene: TRBV29-1
CDR3 DNA: TGCAGCGTTGAGAGGGGCAGGGGAGGCGAGCAGTTCTTC
CDR3 protein: CSVERGRGGEQFF

J gene: TRBJ2-4
clone size: once
D gene: -
V gene: TRBV5-4
CDR3 DNA: TGTGCCAGCAGCTTGGTAGCAGAAAAAAACATTCAGTACTTC
CDR3 protein: CASSLVAEKNIQYF

J gene: TRBJ2-2
clone size: -
D gene: -
V gene: TRBV25-1
CDR3 DNA: TGTGCCAGCAGTGACCCGAGGGTCTACACCGGGGAGCTGTTTTTT
CDR3 protein: CASSDPRVYTGELFF

J gene: TRBJ2-2
clone size: -
D gene: -
V gene: TRBV5-4
CDR3 DNA: TGTGCCAGCAGCTTGGATCTCCCCACCGGGGAGCTGTTTTTT
CDR3 protein: CASSLDLPTGELFF

J gene: TRBJ1-4
clone size: -
D gene: -
V gene: TRBV18
CDR3 DNA: TGTGCCAGCTCTCAGTTTGCAACTAATGAAAAACTGTTTTTT
CDR3 protein: CASSQFATNEKLFF

J gene: TRBJ1-2
clone size: -
D gene: TRBD1
V gene: TRBV25-1
CDR3 DNA: TGTGCCAGCAGTCCAGCGGGACAGGGGGCAAATGGCTACACCTTC
CDR3 protein: CASSPAGQGANGYTF

J gene: TRBJ1-4
clone size: -
D gene: TRBD1
V gene: TRBV7-2
CDR3 DNA: TGTGCCAGCAGCAGACAGGGAAGCGACCCCAAACTGTTTTTT
CDR3 protein: CASSRQGSDPKLFF

J gene: TRBJ1-2
clone size: -
D gene: TRBD1
V gene: TRBV30
CDR3 DNA: TGTGCCTGGAGTGTGAATCCGGGACAGGGAGTAGGAGGCTACACCTTC
CDR3 protein: CAWSVNPGQGVGGYTF

J gene: TRBJ1-1
clone size: -
D gene: -
V gene: TRBV19
CDR3 DNA: TGTGCCAGTAGTATTTCAACAGGCTCTGCTGAAGCTTTCTTT
CDR3 protein: CASSISTGSAEAFF

J gene: TRBJ2-2
clone size: -
D gene: TRBD1
V gene: TRBV29-1
CDR3 DNA: TGCAGCGTTTCAGGGGACAGGGGAGCCACCGGGGAGCTGTTTTTT
CDR3 protein: CSVSGDRGATGELFF

J gene: TRBJ2-5
clone size: once
D gene: -
V gene: TRBV11-3
CDR3 DNA: TGTGCCAGCAGCTCGGGACACCGAGAGACCCAGTACTTC
CDR3 protein: CASSSGHRETQYF

J gene: TRBJ1-1
clone size: -
D gene: TRBD1
V gene: TRBV19
CDR3 DNA: TGTGCCAGTAGGCTACAGGGACAGGCGGGGACTGAAGCTTTCTTT
CDR3 protein: CASRLQGQAGTEAFF

J gene: TRBJ2-5
clone size: -
D gene: -
V gene: TRBV5-1
CDR3 DNA: TGCGCCAGCAGCCAAGGACGGACGTACCAAGAGACCCAGTACTTC
CDR3 protein: CASSQGRTYQETQYF

J gene: TRBJ1-2
clone size: -
D gene: TRBD1
V gene: TRBV27
CDR3 DNA: TGTGCCAGCAGTACACAGGGGATCTATGGCTACACCTTC
CDR3 protein: CASSTQGIYGYTF

J gene: TRBJ1-1
clone size: -
D gene: -
V gene: TRBV19
CDR3 DNA: TGTGCCAGTAGTATGATTCAGACAGCATACAACACTGAAGCTTTCTTT
CDR3 protein: CASSMIQTAYNTEAFF

J gene: TRBJ2-2
clone size: once
D gene: -
V gene: TRBV2
CDR3 DNA: TGTGCCAGCCGTAGCGTGGGAGGTGACACCGGGGAGCTGTTTTTT
CDR3 protein: CASRSVGGDTGELFF